The entry that follows covers one T cell receptor beta chain sequence. No antigen is known for it. The data derive from a study of cytomegalovirus exposure and HLA in healthy donors. Background on the study: Most genotyped donors, 81% of more than 300, had Caucasian-associated genetic ancestry. Findings and caveats of the study: The majority of TCR sequences were rare, yet some public TCRs appeared in many donors.

CDR1 and CDR2 from the germline V gene are SGHDT and YYEEEE. The V and J ends lost 0 bases and 2 bases, in that order; junction bases with no gene match: 6. The CDR3 contains 16 residues. Researchers ran the PCR with 60 Vbeta and 13 Jbeta primers. How the authors handled the data: A follow-up analysis tallied around 80 million unique TCR beta chains, roughly 11 million shared. TCRdb keeps only in-frame clones here, not all; method: immunoSEQ multiplex PCR. Clone size and V and J calls were adopted from that table, with D and trimming inferred from the DNA. The data show about 95,000 clones, around three quarters seen once. At sampling all donors were nominally healthy, likely with unrecorded immune exposures.

Input material: PBMCs. V and J are TRBV5-6 and TRBJ2-7, with TRBD2 matching 9 bases. This receptor was obtained from a man aged 25-45 years in good health and CMV-seropositive. CDR3 residues: CASSLAGLAGPYEQYF. For the CDR3, the DNA is TGTGCCAGCAGCTTGGCCGGTCTAGCGGGGCCCTACGAGCAGTACTTC.